Presented here are 4 T cell receptor beta chains from one specimen sequenced in a study of CD8 T cells in ankylosing spondylitis. TCRdb re-called the 5' RACE reads with MiXCR, one entry per CDR3 protein. This table has 100,000 to 150,000 distinct CDR3 sequences, about 7% appearing once. Material for sequencing was blood, either unsorted or a sorted T cell fraction (not recorded which). These receptors were collected from a male donor with ankylosing spondylitis or in good health (not recorded which).

The J gene is TRBJ2-3, the V gene TRBV9; D is perhaps TRBD2 (6 bases). CDR1 and CDR2 from the germline V gene are SGDLS and YYNGEE. Trimming took 9 bases from V and 1 from J, leaving 15 bases between them. CDR3 size: 14 residues. CDR3: CAKLRRGGTDTQYF. The CDR3 DNA reads TGTGCCAAACTGAGGCGGGGAGGCACAGATACGCAGTATTTT.

This clonotype was counted at least ten times. V is TRBV7-3 and J is TRBJ1-1; no clear D gene. The CDR3 extends over 13 amino acids. Germline V gives CDR1 SGHTA, CDR2 FQGTGA. Trimming stripped 3 bases from V and 2 bases from J, with 7 bases between. CDR3 amino acids: CASSFDGNTEAFF. CDR3 nucleotide sequence: TGTGCCAGCAGCTTCGACGGCAACACTGAAGCTTTCTTT.

This chain links TRBV2 with TRBJ1-6; D gene ambiguous. Germline V gene lookup returns CDR1 SNHLY and CDR2 FYNNEI. The CDR3 consists of 13 residues. Trimming shortened V by 6 bases and J by 5 bases, and 8 bases separated the two germline ends. CDR3 in DNA: TGTGCCAGCAGCGCATCAGATAATTCACCCCTCCACTTT. This gives the protein CASSASDNSPLHF. The whole variable domain, remainder taken from reference TRBV2 and TRBJ1-6, is EPEVTQTPSHQVTQMGQEVILRCVPISNHLYFYWYRQILGQKVEFLVSFYNNEISEKSEIFDDQFSVERPDGSNFTLKIRSTKLEDSAMYFCASSASDNSPLHFGNGTRLTVT.

Ten or more counts support this clonotype. This chain connects TRBV2 to TRBJ1-1, with D perhaps matching TRBD1 (6 bases). With 7 bases removed from V and 3 bases from J, the gap between germline ends came to 18 bases. The germline CDR1 and CDR2 sequences are SNHLY and FYNNEI. CDR3 length: 15 residues. The CDR3 region has the DNA TGTGCCAGCAACCAATGGGGAGGGGGGTACACTGAAGCTTTCTTT. Its protein product is CASNQWGGGYTEAFF.